This entry features one TCR beta chain sequence. The antigen this receptor binds is unknown. Base qualities are missing; no much larger clone stands one base away. Flow cytometry had shown CD8+CD57+ cell expansion in the patients selected for sequencing. Every patient had a diagnosis of severe acquired aplastic anemia based on International Study of Aplastic Anemia and Agranulocytosis and Camitta criteria. No therapy had been received by the patients at the time of blood sampling. The study deep-sequenced TCR repertoires of sorted CD4+ and CD8+ blood T cells from severe aplastic anemia patients and healthy subjects. Patients were enrolled in the USA under clinicaltrials.gov protocols 00001620, 01623167, 00001397, 00071045, 00081523 and 00961064. Ficoll-Paque density gradient centrifugation was used to isolate peripheral blood mononuclear cells. Before DNA extraction, CD4+ and CD8+ T cells were sorted by FACS or by magnetic beads.

These data originate in a study of CD8+CD57+ T cells in acquired aplastic anemia (dated by TCRdb to about 2018). Background for the entire study: Extracted DNA from sorted CD4+ and CD8+ cells averaged around 3.3 ug, ranging from roughly 0.17 to 27.4 ug. A CD8+CD57+ expansion meant a frequency higher than the mean frequency seen in healthy subjects.

There are 14 amino acids in the CDR3, from cysteine to phenylalanine inclusive. Here the CDR3 DNA is all that survives: 42 bases in frame from base 1. V is reduced by 3 bases and J by 6 bases, leaving a spacing of 12 bases between them. Reading the germline V gene (reference sequence) gives CDR1 LNHDA and CDR2 SQIVND. Summary of the overall study and its limitations: About 28 CD8+ CDR3 sequences were found in both patients and controls but appeared to be highly expressed in patients and within the immunodominant clones of the patients. No significant difference in CD8+ Simpson's diversity was found between patients and healthy controls (P=0.060).

Genomic DNA was used as template for profiling of TCR beta VDJ combinations and CDR3 sequences. An Illumina HiSeq 2000 was used for TCR repertoire sequencing. In the authors' own workflow: TRBV/TRBJ rearrangement plots, CDR3 size and DJ length profiles, and Simpson's diversity index were used to evaluate the repertoires. The most abundant DNA sequence in the deep sequencing data was taken as the immunodominant clone. CDR3 amino acid sequences were checked for sharing between subjects and were compared against published repertoires and the VDJdb database. TCRdb reprocessed the public reads (quality trimming at Q25 with fastp, clone calling with MiXCR) and kept in-frame beta chains. Entries are consolidated by CDR3 protein sequence, retaining the most common genes and DNA. Clone size and V and J calls follow TCRdb, not the original study. In this sample the table shows 150,000 to 200,000 distinct CDR3 sequences, about 45% of which occur a single time. The ten top clones hold about 1% of the sample.

The V gene is TRBV19 and the J gene is TRBJ1-5; the D gene identity is not certain. Sequencing was carried out using sorted CD4+, CD8+, or CD8+CD57+ T cells (not recorded which) from PBMCs. This clonotype originated in a human donor with aplastic anemia. This receptor has the CDR3 CASSIGDRFQPQHF. The sequence in DNA is TGTGCCAGTAGTATCGGGGATCGGTTTCAGCCCCAGCATTTT.